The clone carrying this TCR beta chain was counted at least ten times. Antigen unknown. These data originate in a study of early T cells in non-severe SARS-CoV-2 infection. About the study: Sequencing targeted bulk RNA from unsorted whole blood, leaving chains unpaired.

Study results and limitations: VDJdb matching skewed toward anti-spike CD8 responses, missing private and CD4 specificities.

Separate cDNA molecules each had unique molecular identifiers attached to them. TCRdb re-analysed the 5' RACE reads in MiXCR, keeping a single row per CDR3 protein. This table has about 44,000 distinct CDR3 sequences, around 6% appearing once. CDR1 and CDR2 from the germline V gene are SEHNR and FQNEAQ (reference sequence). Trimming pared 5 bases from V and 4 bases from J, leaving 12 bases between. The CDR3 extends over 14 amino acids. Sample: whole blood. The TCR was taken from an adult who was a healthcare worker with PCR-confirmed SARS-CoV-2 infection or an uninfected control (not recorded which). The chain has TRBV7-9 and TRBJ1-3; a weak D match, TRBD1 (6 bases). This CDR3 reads CASSVTGLGNTIYF. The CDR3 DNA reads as TGTGCCAGCAGCGTGACAGGTCTGGGAAACACCATATATTTT.